Listed below are T cell receptor beta chains from one sample, sequenced in a study of patients and donors after allogeneic stem cell transplantation. Using its own MiXCR run on the RT-PCR reads, TCRdb lists one record per CDR3 protein. The repertoire holds more than 850,000 distinct CDR3 sequences, about 20% seen once, with 5% to 6.5% in the top ten. The specimen was blood, either unsorted or a sorted T cell fraction (not recorded which). The receptor source for this set is a human donor who was either an allogeneic HSCT recipient or a stem cell or donor lymphocyte infusion donor (not recorded which). It is not recorded whose cells these are; they may come from a transplant donor. CDR3s include the opening cysteine and the closing phenylalanine or tryptophan. D genes are given only for firm matches. Clone size is shown for a subset of rows, as once, few, many or a class of expanded clone.

clone size: NA
D gene: TRBD1
J gene: TRBJ1-5
V gene: TRBV18
CDR3 protein: CASSPPGQGSNQPQHF
CDR3 DNA: TGTGCCAGCTCACCCCCGGGACAGGGAAGCAATCAGCCCCAGCATTTT

clone size: many
D gene: NA
J gene: TRBJ2-1
V gene: TRBV12-3/TRBV12-4
CDR3 protein: CASSLSSTYNEQFF
CDR3 DNA: TGTGCCAGCAGTTTGTCGTCTACCTACAATGAGCAGTTCTTC

clone size: many
D gene: NA
J gene: TRBJ2-2
V gene: TRBV27
CDR3 protein: CASSLKGTGELFF
CDR3 DNA: TGTGCCAGCAGTTTGAAGGGCACCGGGGAGCTGTTTTTT

clone size: many
D gene: NA
J gene: TRBJ1-2
V gene: TRBV12-3/TRBV12-4
CDR3 protein: CASSFKTGTYGYTF
CDR3 DNA: TGTGCCAGCAGTTTCAAAACGGGAACCTATGGCTACACCTTC

clone size: NA
D gene: NA
J gene: TRBJ1-6
V gene: TRBV12-3/TRBV12-4
CDR3 protein: CASSLRSVSSPLHF
CDR3 DNA: TGTGCCAGCAGTTTACGATCTGTGAGTTCACCCCTCCACTTT

clone size: once
D gene: NA
J gene: TRBJ2-7
V gene: TRBV28
CDR3 protein: CASSLWDGHYEQYF
CDR3 DNA: TGTGCCAGCAGTCTCTGGGACGGTCACTACGAGCAGTACTTC

clone size: NA
D gene: TRBD1
J gene: TRBJ2-6
V gene: TRBV5-1
CDR3 protein: CASSLAGTGGSGANVLTF
CDR3 DNA: TGCGCCAGCAGCTTGGCCGGGACAGGGGGATCTGGGGCCAACGTCCTGACTTTC

clone size: few
D gene: NA
J gene: TRBJ2-3
V gene: TRBV6-5
CDR3 protein: CASSYERGTTDTQYF
CDR3 DNA: TGTGCCAGCAGTTACGAGAGGGGAACCACAGATACGCAGTATTTT

clone size: NA
D gene: NA
J gene: TRBJ1-1
V gene: TRBV4-1
CDR3 protein: CASSQAQAERAFF
CDR3 DNA: TGCGCCAGCAGCCAAGCTCAGGCGGAGAGGGCTTTCTTT

clone size: NA
D gene: NA
J gene: TRBJ1-4
V gene: TRBV11-1
CDR3 protein: CASSLAAGAAKGTNEKLFF
CDR3 DNA: TGTGCCAGCAGCTTAGCAGCAGGTGCGGCGAAGGGAACTAATGAAAAACTGTTTTTT

clone size: few
D gene: NA
J gene: TRBJ2-7
V gene: TRBV4-1
CDR3 protein: CASSHPGRGYEQYF
CDR3 DNA: TGCGCCAGCAGCCATCCGGGCAGGGGTTACGAGCAGTACTTC

clone size: few
D gene: NA
J gene: TRBJ2-3
V gene: TRBV2
CDR3 protein: CASIRSPRGDTQYF
CDR3 DNA: TGTGCCAGCATCCGGTCTCCCCGGGGAGATACGCAGTATTTT

clone size: few
D gene: NA
J gene: TRBJ2-3
V gene: TRBV9
CDR3 protein: CASSVAEGAPDTQYF
CDR3 DNA: TGTGCCAGCAGCGTAGCGGAGGGTGCCCCAGATACGCAGTATTTT

clone size: few
D gene: NA
J gene: TRBJ2-3
V gene: TRBV5-6
CDR3 protein: CASSLVGGGTQDTQYF
CDR3 DNA: TGTGCCAGCAGCTTGGTCGGGGGCGGTACACAGGATACGCAGTATTTT

clone size: few
D gene: TRBD2
J gene: TRBJ2-5
V gene: TRBV25-1
CDR3 protein: CASSEGGLAPQETQYF
CDR3 DNA: TGTGCCAGCAGTGAGGGAGGGCTAGCGCCTCAAGAGACCCAGTACTTC

clone size: few
D gene: NA
J gene: TRBJ1-5
V gene: TRBV5-1
CDR3 protein: CASSPEGRRSQPQHF
CDR3 DNA: TGCGCCAGCAGCCCCGAGGGACGACGGTCCCAGCCCCAGCATTTT

clone size: many
D gene: NA
J gene: TRBJ1-1
V gene: TRBV7-8
CDR3 protein: CASSLGALNTEAFF
CDR3 DNA: TGTGCCAGCAGTCTCGGGGCCCTGAACACTGAAGCTTTCTTT